The sequence of this T cell receptor beta chain was determined in a study of technical replicates of blood from several donors. Trimming removed 1 base at V and 5 bases at J, with 11 bases between. The CDR3 spans 14 residues. The germline CDR1 and CDR2 sequences are SGHTA and FQGTGA. The protocol was immunoSEQ multiplex PCR, while the TCRdb copy is restricted to in-frame clones and leaves out a portion. Of over 55,000 clones detected, roughly 95% appear once; the ten largest clones hold over 2.5%. In this sample, this clone turned up once. The chain links TRBV7-3 to TRBJ1-1; no clear D. The sequencing input was PBMCs. The source of this sequence is a human donor in good health. Some clones in this sample may be carry-over from other donors' samples. DNA of the CDR3: TGTGCCAGCAGCTTAAGTGGAGGATTGACTGAAGCTTTCTTT. Its protein product is CASSLSGGLTEAFF.